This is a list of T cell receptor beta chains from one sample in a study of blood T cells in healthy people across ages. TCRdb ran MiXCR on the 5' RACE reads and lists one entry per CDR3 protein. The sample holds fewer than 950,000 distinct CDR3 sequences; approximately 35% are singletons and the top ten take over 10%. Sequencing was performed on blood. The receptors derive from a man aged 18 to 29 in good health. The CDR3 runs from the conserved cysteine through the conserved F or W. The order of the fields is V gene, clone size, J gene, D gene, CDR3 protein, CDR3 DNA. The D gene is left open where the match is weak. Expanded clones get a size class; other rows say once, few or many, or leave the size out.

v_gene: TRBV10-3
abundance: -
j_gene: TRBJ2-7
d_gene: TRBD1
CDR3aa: CAISPGTELGEQYF
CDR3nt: TGTGCCATCAGTCCCGGGACAGAGCTCGGCGAGCAGTACTTC

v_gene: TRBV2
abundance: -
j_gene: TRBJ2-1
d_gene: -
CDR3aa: CASKPEETQFF
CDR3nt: TGTGCCAGCAAACCTGAAGAGACCCAGTTCTTC

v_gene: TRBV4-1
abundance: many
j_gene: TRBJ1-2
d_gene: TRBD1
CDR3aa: CASSLDRGLSGYTF
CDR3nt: TGCGCCAGCAGCCTGGACAGGGGGCTATCTGGCTACACCTTC

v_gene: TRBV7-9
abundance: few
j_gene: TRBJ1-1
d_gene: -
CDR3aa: CASRPGDSNTEAFF
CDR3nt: TGTGCCAGCCGCCCAGGGGATTCGAACACTGAAGCTTTCTTT

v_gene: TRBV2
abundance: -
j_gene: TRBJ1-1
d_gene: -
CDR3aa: CASSRLDRNTEAFF
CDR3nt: TGTGCCAGCAGCCGCCTCGACAGGAACACTGAAGCTTTCTTT

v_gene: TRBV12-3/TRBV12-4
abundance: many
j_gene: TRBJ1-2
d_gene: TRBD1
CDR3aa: CASSPPGTAFYGYTF
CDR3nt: TGTGCCAGCAGTCCGCCTGGGACAGCCTTCTATGGCTACACCTTC

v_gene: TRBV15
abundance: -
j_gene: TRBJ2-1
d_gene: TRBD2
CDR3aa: CATSPGGAGGLNEQFF
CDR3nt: TGTGCCACCAGCCCTGGGGGAGCGGGAGGTCTCAATGAGCAGTTCTTC

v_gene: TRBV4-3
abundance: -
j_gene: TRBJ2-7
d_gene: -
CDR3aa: CASSQAVGPQETRYF
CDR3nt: TGCGCCAGCAGCCAAGCGGTAGGGCCCCAAGAGACCCGGTACTTC

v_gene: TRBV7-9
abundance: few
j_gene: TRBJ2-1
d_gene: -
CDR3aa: CASSLERWKVNEQFF
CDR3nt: TGTGCCAGCAGCTTAGAGCGTTGGAAGGTCAATGAGCAGTTCTTC

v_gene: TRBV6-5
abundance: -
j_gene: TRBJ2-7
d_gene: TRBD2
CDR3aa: CASSYSRAGFAEQYF
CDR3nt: TGTGCCAGCAGTTACTCACGAGCGGGGTTTGCCGAGCAGTACTTC

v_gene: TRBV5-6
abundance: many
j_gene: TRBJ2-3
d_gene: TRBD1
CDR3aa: CASSPRQGPTDTQYF
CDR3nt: TGTGCCAGCAGCCCCAGACAGGGTCCCACAGATACGCAGTATTTT

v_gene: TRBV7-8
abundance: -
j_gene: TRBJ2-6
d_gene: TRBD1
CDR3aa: CASSSPGQAGANVLTF
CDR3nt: TGTGCCAGCAGCTCCCCGGGACAGGCTGGGGCCAACGTCCTGACTTTC

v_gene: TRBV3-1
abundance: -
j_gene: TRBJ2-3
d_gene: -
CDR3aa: CASSLRGTTTDTQYF
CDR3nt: TGTGCCAGCAGCCTCAGGGGAACCACAACAGATACGCAGTATTTT

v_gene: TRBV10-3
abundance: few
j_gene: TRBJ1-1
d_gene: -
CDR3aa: CAIRDTGYNTEAFF
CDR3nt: TGTGCCATCAGGGACACAGGGTATAACACTGAAGCTTTCTTT

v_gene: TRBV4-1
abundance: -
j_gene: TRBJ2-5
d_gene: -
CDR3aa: CASSRDETSRETQYF
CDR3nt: TGCGCCAGCAGCCGAGACGAGACTAGTCGGGAGACCCAGTACTTC

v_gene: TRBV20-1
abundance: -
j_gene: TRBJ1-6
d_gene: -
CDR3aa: CSALKGSVGEPLHF
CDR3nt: TGCAGTGCCTTGAAGGGAAGTGTGGGTGAGCCCCTCCACTTT

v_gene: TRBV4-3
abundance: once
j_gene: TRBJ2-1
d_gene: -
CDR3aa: CASSQPRGGGNEQFF
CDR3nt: TGCGCCAGCAGCCAACCTAGGGGGGGGGGCAATGAGCAGTTCTTC

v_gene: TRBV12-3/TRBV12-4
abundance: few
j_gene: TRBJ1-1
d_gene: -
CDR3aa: CASSLRGFVNTEAFF
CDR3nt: TGTGCCAGCAGTTTAAGGGGATTCGTGAACACTGAAGCTTTCTTT

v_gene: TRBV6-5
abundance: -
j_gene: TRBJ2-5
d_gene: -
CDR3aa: CASSYYGEETQYF
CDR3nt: TGTGCCAGCAGTTATTATGGGGAAGAGACCCAGTACTTC

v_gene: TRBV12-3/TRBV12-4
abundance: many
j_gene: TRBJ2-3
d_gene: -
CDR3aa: CASSLRSSTDTQYF
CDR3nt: TGTGCCAGCAGTTTACGGAGTAGCACAGATACGCAGTATTTT

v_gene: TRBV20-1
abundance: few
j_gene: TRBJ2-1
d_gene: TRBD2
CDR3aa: CSASRGRRGANEQFF
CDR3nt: TGCAGTGCTAGCCGGGGTCGGCGGGGGGCCAATGAGCAGTTCTTC

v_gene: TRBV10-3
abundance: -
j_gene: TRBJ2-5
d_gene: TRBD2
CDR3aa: CAISGRGGVQETQYF
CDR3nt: TGTGCCATCAGTGGAAGGGGAGGGGTCCAAGAGACCCAGTACTTC

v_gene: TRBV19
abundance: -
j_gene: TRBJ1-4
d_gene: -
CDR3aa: CASSGAKTGEKLFF
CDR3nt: TGTGCCAGTAGTGGGGCCAAGACAGGCGAAAAACTGTTTTTT

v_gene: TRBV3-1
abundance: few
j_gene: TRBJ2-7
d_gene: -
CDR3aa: CASSQGPTSYEQYF
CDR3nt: TGTGCCAGCAGCCAGGGACCTACTTCCTACGAGCAGTACTTC

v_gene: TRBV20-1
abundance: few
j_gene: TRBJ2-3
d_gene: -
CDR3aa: CSARDISGPTDTQYF
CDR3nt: TGCAGTGCTAGAGATATTAGCGGTCCCACAGATACGCAGTATTTT

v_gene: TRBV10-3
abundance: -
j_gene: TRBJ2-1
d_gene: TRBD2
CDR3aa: CAISEYSGGHNEQFF
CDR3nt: TGTGCCATCAGTGAGTACAGCGGGGGCCACAATGAGCAGTTCTTC

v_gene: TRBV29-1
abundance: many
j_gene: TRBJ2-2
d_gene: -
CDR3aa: CSAYSTGELFF
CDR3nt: TGCAGCGCGTATTCCACCGGGGAGCTGTTTTTT

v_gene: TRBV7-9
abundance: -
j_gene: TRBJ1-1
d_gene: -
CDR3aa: CASSAVTVNTEAFF
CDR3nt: TGTGCCAGCAGCGCCGTGACGGTGAACACTGAAGCTTTCTTT

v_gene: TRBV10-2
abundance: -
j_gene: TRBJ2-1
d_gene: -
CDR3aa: CASSNRDGPYNEQFF
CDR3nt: TGCGCCAGCAGTAACCGGGACGGCCCTTACAATGAGCAGTTCTTC

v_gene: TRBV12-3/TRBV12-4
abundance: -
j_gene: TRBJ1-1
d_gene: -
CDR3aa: CASSFMANTEAFF
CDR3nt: TGTGCCAGCAGTTTCATGGCAAACACTGAAGCTTTCTTT